The 25 T cell receptor beta chains presented below share a single source sample, sequenced in a study of cytomegalovirus exposure and HLA in healthy donors. PCR employed 60 Vbeta and 13 Jbeta primers. Assay: immunoSEQ multiplex PCR; the TCRdb copy retains only in-frame clones and omits some. The sample includes approximately 210,000 clones, under 85% of them seen just once. Input material: PBMCs. These receptors originate from a woman between 50 and 59 years old in good health and CMV-seropositive.

V and J are TRBV5-1 and TRBJ1-1, with D possibly TRBD1 on 5 matching bases. V was cut by 1 base and J by 1 base, with 5 bases left in between. This CDR3 contains 13 residues. Germline V gene lookup returns CDR1 SGHRS and CDR2 YFSETQ. CDR3 loop: CASSLTGNTEAFF. In DNA, the CDR3 is TGCGCCAGCAGCTTGACAGGGAACACTGAAGCTTTCTTT.

The V call is TRBV5-1, the J call TRBJ2-1; 11 bases line up with TRBD1. This CDR3 has 14 amino acids. From germline, CDR1 is SGHRS and CDR2 YFSETQ. Trimming cost V 3 bases and J 9 bases; bases outside gene matches: 5. The CDR3 coding sequence is TGCGCCAGCAGCTCGGGACAGGGGGAAGGTGAGCAGTTCTTC. This translates into CASSSGQGEGEQFF. The entire variable domain, with the rest obtained from reference TRBV5-1 and TRBJ2-1, is as follows: KAGVTQTPRYLIKTRGQQVTLSCSPISGHRSVSWYQQTPGQGLQFLFEYFSETQRNKGNFPGRFSGRQFSNSRSEMNVSTLELGDSALYLCASSSGQGEGEQFFGPGTRLTVL.

The rearrangement links TRBV10-3 to TRBJ2-5, with 7 bases aligning to TRBD2. Per the germline V gene, CDR1 is ENHRY and CDR2 is SYGVKD. CDR3 size: 14 residues. Unmatched junction bases numbered 1, after V lost 1 base and J lost 2 bases. CDR3: CAISEWTRQETQYF. For the CDR3, the DNA is TGTGCCATCAGTGAGTGGACTAGACAAGAGACCCAGTACTTC.

The V gene is TRBV29-1, the J gene TRBJ2-1, with D possibly TRBD2 on 5 matching bases. V lost 0 bases and J lost 0, with 9 bases in between. The length of the CDR3 is 15 residues. The germline gives CDR1 SQVTM, CDR2 ANQGSEA. This CDR3 reads CSVEDSSSSYNEQFF. The CDR3 nucleotides read TGCAGCGTTGAAGATTCTAGCTCCTCCTACAATGAGCAGTTCTTC.

As to this clone: At the DNA level, this CDR3 is encoded by other sequences in the same sample as well. The J gene is TRBJ1-2, the V gene TRBV5-1; 8 bases are shared with TRBD1. CDR1 and CDR2 from the germline V gene are SGHRS and YFSETQ. Trimming took 4 bases from V and 4 from J; bases not matched to a gene: 3. The CDR3 sequence is 13 residues long. The CDR3 DNA reads TGCGCCAGCAGCCCCGGACAGGGCTATGGCTACACCTTC. Protein product: CASSPGQGYGYTF. The full variable domain, completed using reference TRBV5-1 and TRBJ1-2, is KAGVTQTPRYLIKTRGQQVTLSCSPISGHRSVSWYQQTPGQGLQFLFEYFSETQRNKGNFPGRFSGRQFSNSRSEMNVSTLELGDSALYLCASSPGQGYGYTFGSGTRLTVV.

CDR3 sequence (DNA): TGTGCCAGCAGCGTACAGGGGAATTACTACAATGAGCAGTTCTTC. This encodes CASSVQGNYYNEQFF. The chain links TRBV9 to TRBJ2-1; TRBD1 might be the D (6 bases). The V gene's germline CDR1 is SGDLS and CDR2 YYNGEE. Trimming left V 1 base short and J 3 bases short, with 11 bases between. The CDR3 totals 15 residues.

The rearrangement joins TRBV4-2 to TRBJ2-1, with 7 bases fitting TRBD2. The CDR3 consists of 14 residues. CDR1 and CDR2 from the germline V gene are LGHNA and YNFKEQ. V lost 4 bases to trimming and J lost 8 bases; unmatched junction nucleotides: 8. CDR3 nucleotide sequence: TGTGCCAGCAGCCCCCCTTCGGGGGGATATGAGCAGTTCTTC. Protein sequence: CASSPPSGGYEQFF.

The gene calls are TRBV5-1 and TRBJ1-5; D is perhaps TRBD1 (6 bases). Trimming took 2 bases from V and 5 from J, leaving 11 bases between them. The CDR3 consists of 14 residues. Germline CDR1 is SGHRS and CDR2 is YFSETQ. CDR3 protein: CASSLGAGDQPQHF. The CDR3 region has the DNA TGCGCCAGCAGCTTAGGGGCAGGGGATCAGCCCCAGCATTTT.

The chain combines TRBV30 with TRBJ2-3; TRBD2 matches at 8 bases. Germline trimming cut 7 bases from V and 6 bases from J; bases unmatched to any gene: 6. The CDR3 covers 12 residues. Germline V lookup: CDR1 GTSNPN, CDR2 SVGIG (reference sequence). Written as DNA, the CDR3 is TGTGCCTACGGGACTAGACCCGATACGCAGTATTTT. Its protein product is CAYGTRPDTQYF.

The rearrangement uses TRBV1 and TRBJ2-3; TRBD1 reflects the table's D call only, with no check against the DNA. TRBV1 is noted as a pseudogene. The CDR3 runs to 15 residues. The CDR3 coding sequence is TGCACCAGCAGCCAAGAGGGGCAGTCGGGAGATACGCAGTATTTT. This translates into CTSSQEGQSGDTQYF.

This chain connects TRBV7-9 to TRBJ2-7, with a tentative D call TRBD2 (6 bases). The germline gives CDR1 SEHNR, CDR2 FQNEAQ (reference sequence). CDR3 length equals 17 residues. V lost 5 bases and J lost 1, with 21 bases in between. Written as DNA, the CDR3 is TGTGCCAGCAGCCCTACCGGGGGACCCCAGAATTCCTACGAGCAGTACTTC. This codes for CASSPTGGPQNSYEQYF.

V and J are TRBV27 and TRBJ2-1; 9 bases align to TRBD1. V lost 5 bases to trimming and J lost 7 bases; unmatched junction nucleotides: 6. In germline, CDR1 is MNHEY, CDR2 SMNVEV (reference sequence). The CDR3 spans 14 residues. The CDR3 DNA reads TGTGCCAGCAGTCCGGACAGGGGAAGGAATGAGCAGTTCTTC. This gives the protein CASSPDRGRNEQFF.

In its sample, this clone was seen a few times. This chain links TRBV4-2 with TRBJ1-4; 9 bases line up with TRBD1. The trim removed 1 base at V and 6 bases at J, leaving 3 bases unmatched. This CDR3 spans 15 amino acids. Germline V CDR1 and CDR2: LGHNA, YNFKEQ. The CDR3 loop is CASSQARDRDEKLFF. CDR3 coding DNA: TGTGCCAGCAGCCAAGCGAGGGACAGGGATGAAAAACTGTTTTTT.

The rearrangement joins TRBV7-9 to TRBJ2-2, with 7 bases aligning to TRBD2. The germline V gene encodes CDR1 SEHNR and CDR2 FQNEAQ (reference sequence). This CDR3 is built from 17 residues. V trimming: 4 bases; J trimming: 0 bases; junction bases outside the gene matches: 8. CDR3 DNA: TGTGCCAGCAGCTCTGCCCCGGGACTAACGAACACCGGGGAGCTGTTTTTT. As protein: CASSSAPGLTNTGELFF.

This clone turned up a few times. The chain is built from TRBV25-1 and TRBJ1-1, with 7 bases that match TRBD1. The CDR3 runs to 13 residues. V lost 10 bases, J lost 1 base, and 6 bases stayed unmatched. The V gene's germline CDR1 is MGHDK and CDR2 SYGVNS. The CDR3 loop is CATRAGGNTEAFF. Here the CDR3 DNA reads TGTGCCACTAGGGCAGGGGGGAACACTGAAGCTTTCTTT. The full variable domain, completed using reference TRBV25-1 and TRBJ1-1, is EADIYQTPRYLVIGTGKKITLECSQTMGHDKMYWYQQDPGMELHLIHYSYGVNSTEKGDLSSESTVSRIRTEHFPLTLESARPSHTSQYLCATRAGGNTEAFFGQGTRLTVV.

The gene calls are TRBV15 and TRBJ2-5, with 7 bases matching TRBD1. After removal of 4 bases from V and 1 base from J, the junction contained 3 bases not matched to a gene. Germline V gene data show CDR1 as LNHNV and CDR2 as YYDKDF (reference sequence). The CDR3 totals 14 residues. The DNA for the CDR3 is TGTGCCACCAGCATTCGACAGGGCCAAGAGACCCAGTACTTC. Translation: CATSIRQGQETQYF.

Details on this clone: One end of the junction is discordant with germline, which a read error may explain. The DNA of the CDR3 is TGTGCCAGCAGCGTAGCGGGGGGGCCATACACCGGGGAGCTGTTTTTT. Protein: CASSVAGGPYTGELFF. V gene TRBV7-9 combines with J gene TRBJ2-2; TRBD2 aligns across 11 bases. CDR3 length equals 16 residues. Germline lookup yields CDR1 SEHNR and CDR2 FQNEAQ (reference sequence).

The rearrangement joins TRBV10-2 to TRBJ2-5; unclear D gene. The CDR3 has 13 residues. The V end lost 2 bases, the J end lost 5 bases, and 9 bases lay between the germline ends. Per the germline V gene, CDR1 is WSHSY and CDR2 is SAAADI. The CDR3 bases are TGCGCCAGCAGTGAGGTATATATGGAGACCCAGTACTTC. The encoded protein is CASSEVYMETQYF.

V usage is TRBV28 and J usage is TRBJ1-2; 11 positions agree with TRBD1. The V and J ends lost 4 bases and 5 bases, in that order; junction bases with no gene match: 9. CDR1 is MDHEN and CDR2 is SYDVKM in the germline V gene. The CDR3 loop spans 16 amino acids. The chain's CDR3 is CASSSAGTGGWYGYTF. The CDR3 DNA follows: TGTGCCAGCAGTTCAGCCGGGACAGGGGGGTGGTATGGCTACACCTTC.

J is TRBJ1-2 and V is TRBV2; tentatively, D is TRBD1 (5 bases). V dropped 7 bases and J dropped 3 bases, with 15 bases sitting between them. This CDR3 region has 14 residues. Germline values: CDR1 SNHLY, CDR2 FYNNEI. This CDR3 reads CASIIDSYYYGYTF. DNA of the CDR3: TGTGCCAGCATTATTGACAGTTATTACTATGGCTACACCTTC.

This clone was observed a handful of times. This chain links TRBV18 with TRBJ1-1; D unclear. Germline CDR1 KGHSH, CDR2 LQKENI. This CDR3 comprises 12 residues. V was cut by 0 bases and J by 10 bases, with 9 bases left in between. Written as DNA, the CDR3 is TGTGCCAGCTCACCACCTAACGGGAGAGCTTTCTTT. This translates into CASSPPNGRAFF.

V usage is TRBV7-8 and J usage is TRBJ2-2; possibly TRBD1 for D (5 bases). V was cut by 1 base and J by 5 bases, with 14 bases left in between. The germline gives CDR1 SGHVS, CDR2 FQNEAQ. The CDR3 has 16 residues. This CDR3 reads CASSLEAGMRTGELFF. The CDR3, as DNA: TGTGCCAGCAGCTTAGAGGCAGGGATGAGGACCGGGGAGCTGTTTTTT.

This chain joins TRBV6-5 and TRBJ2-3; D possibly corresponds to TRBD1 (6 bases). V lost 5 bases, J lost 1 base, and 10 bases lay in between. CDR3 size: 14 residues. Germline values: CDR1 MNHEY, CDR2 SVGAGI. CDR3 protein: CASSKWGRTDTQYF. CDR3 DNA sequence: TGTGCCAGCAGTAAGTGGGGGCGCACAGATACGCAGTATTTT.

The chain has TRBV6-6 and TRBJ1-2, with D uncertain. V gave up 5 bases and J gave up 0 bases, with 7 bases separating them. CDR1 is MNHNY and CDR2 is SVGAGI in the germline V gene (reference sequence). The length of the CDR3 is 13 residues. The CDR3 is CASSLRANYGYTF. The CDR3, as DNA: TGTGCCAGCAGTCTTCGAGCTAACTATGGCTACACCTTC.

The V and J genes are TRBV4-2 and TRBJ1-2; 12 nucleotides match TRBD1. V shed 4 bases, J shed 4 bases, and the junction held 7 bases outside the gene matches. Germline loops: CDR1 LGHNA, CDR2 YNFKEQ. The CDR3 totals 16 residues. CDR3 sequence: CASSRPGTGGSYGYTF. CDR3 nucleotide sequence: TGTGCCAGCAGCCGCCCCGGGACAGGGGGCAGCTATGGCTACACCTTC.